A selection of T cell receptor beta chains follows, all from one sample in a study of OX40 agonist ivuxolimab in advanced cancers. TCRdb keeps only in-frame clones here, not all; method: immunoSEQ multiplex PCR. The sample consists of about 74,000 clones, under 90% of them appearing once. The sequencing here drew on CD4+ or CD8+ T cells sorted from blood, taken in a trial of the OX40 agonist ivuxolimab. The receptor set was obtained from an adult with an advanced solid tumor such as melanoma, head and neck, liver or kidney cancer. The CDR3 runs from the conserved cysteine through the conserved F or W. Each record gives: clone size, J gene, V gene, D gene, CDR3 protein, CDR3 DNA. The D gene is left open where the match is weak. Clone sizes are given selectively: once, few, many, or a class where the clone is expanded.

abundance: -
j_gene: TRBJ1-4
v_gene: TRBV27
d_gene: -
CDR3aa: CASSLRGSTNEKLFF
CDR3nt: TGTGCCAGCAGTTTAAGGGGAAGCACTAATGAAAAACTGTTTTTT

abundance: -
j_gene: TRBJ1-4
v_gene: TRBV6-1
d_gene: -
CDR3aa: CASSEWVQPNEKLFF
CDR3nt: TGTGCCAGCAGTGAATGGGTCCAACCTAATGAAAAACTGTTTTTT

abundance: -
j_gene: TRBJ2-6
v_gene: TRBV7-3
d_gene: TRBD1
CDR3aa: CASSLLPRGIAGANVLTF
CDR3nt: TGTGCCAGCAGCTTACTCCCCAGGGGGATCGCTGGGGCCAACGTCCTGACTTTC

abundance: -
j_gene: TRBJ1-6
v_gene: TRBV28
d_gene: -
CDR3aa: CASSFSMDTYSPLHF
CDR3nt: TGTGCCAGCAGTTTTTCGATGGACACCTATTCACCCCTCCACTTT

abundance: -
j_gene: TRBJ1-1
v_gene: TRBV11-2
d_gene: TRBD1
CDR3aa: CASSLGQGFRTEAFF
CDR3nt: TGTGCCAGCAGCTTAGGACAGGGATTTAGGACTGAAGCTTTCTTT

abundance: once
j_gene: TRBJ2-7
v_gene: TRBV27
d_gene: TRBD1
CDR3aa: CASSFGTGYEQYF
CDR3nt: TGTGCCAGCAGTTTCGGGACAGGCTACGAGCAGTACTTC

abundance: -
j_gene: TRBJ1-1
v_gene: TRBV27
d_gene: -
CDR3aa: CASSHDPDRMNTEAFF
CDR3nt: TGTGCCAGCAGTCACGACCCGGACAGAATGAACACTGAAGCTTTCTTT

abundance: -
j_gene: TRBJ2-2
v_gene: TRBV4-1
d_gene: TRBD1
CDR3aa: CASSPTGYTGELFF
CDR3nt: TGCGCCAGCAGCCCGACAGGGTACACCGGGGAGCTGTTTTTT

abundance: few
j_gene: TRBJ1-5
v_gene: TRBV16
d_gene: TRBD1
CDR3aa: CASSRDSQFNQPQHF
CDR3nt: TGTGCCAGCAGTCGGGACAGCCAGTTCAATCAGCCCCAGCATTTT

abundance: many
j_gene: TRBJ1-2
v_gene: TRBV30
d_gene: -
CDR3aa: CAWSVRPRDYGYTF
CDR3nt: TGTGCCTGGAGTGTAAGGCCCAGGGACTATGGCTACACCTTC

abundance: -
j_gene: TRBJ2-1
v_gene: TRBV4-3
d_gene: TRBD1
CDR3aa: CASQQGANYNEQFF
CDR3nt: TGCGCCAGCCAACAGGGGGCTAACTACAATGAGCAGTTCTTC

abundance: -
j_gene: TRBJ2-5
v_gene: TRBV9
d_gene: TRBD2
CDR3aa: CASSVAGGKETQYF
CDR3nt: TGTGCCAGCAGCGTCGCGGGAGGGAAAGAGACCCAGTACTTC

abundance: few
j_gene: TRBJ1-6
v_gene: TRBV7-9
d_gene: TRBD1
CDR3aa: CASSGQGGNSPLHF
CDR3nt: TGTGCCAGCAGCGGACAGGGAGGAAATTCACCCCTCCACTTT

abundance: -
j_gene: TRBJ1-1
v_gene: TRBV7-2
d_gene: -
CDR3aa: CASSSSIGPETEAFF
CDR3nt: TGTGCCAGCAGCTCATCGATTGGACCGGAGACTGAAGCTTTCTTT

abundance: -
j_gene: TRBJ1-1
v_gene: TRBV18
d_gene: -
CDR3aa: CASSPSPEGEAFF
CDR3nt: TGTGCCAGCTCACCAAGTCCCGAGGGGGAAGCTTTCTTT

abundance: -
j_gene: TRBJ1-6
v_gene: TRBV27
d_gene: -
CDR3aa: CASSLISGRYNSPLHF
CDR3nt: TGTGCCAGCAGTTTAATATCCGGACGTTATAATTCACCCCTCCACTTT